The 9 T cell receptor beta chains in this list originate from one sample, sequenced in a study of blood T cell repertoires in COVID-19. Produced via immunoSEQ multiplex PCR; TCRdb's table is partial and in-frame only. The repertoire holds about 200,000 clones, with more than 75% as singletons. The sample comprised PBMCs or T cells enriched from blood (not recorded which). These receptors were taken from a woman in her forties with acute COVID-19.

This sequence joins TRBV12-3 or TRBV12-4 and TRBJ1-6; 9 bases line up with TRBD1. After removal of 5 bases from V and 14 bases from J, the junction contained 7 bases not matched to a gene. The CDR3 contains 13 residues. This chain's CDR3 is CASSPGQGLALHF. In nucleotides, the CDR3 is TGTGCCAGCAGTCCGGGACAGGGACTGGCCCTCCACTTT.

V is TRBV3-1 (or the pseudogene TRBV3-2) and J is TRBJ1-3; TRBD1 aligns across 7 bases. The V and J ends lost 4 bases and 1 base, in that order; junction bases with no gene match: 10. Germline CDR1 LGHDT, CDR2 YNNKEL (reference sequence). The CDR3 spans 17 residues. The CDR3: CASSRASRGVSGNTIYF. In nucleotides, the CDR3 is TGTGCCAGCAGCCGGGCTAGCAGGGGGGTATCTGGAAACACCATATATTTT.

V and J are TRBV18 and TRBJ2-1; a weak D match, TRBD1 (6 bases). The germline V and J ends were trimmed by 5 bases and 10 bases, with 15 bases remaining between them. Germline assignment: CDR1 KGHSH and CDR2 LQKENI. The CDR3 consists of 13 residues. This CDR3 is CASSYDRIEEQFF. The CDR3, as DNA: TGTGCCAGCTCATACGACAGGATTGAAGAGCAGTTCTTC.

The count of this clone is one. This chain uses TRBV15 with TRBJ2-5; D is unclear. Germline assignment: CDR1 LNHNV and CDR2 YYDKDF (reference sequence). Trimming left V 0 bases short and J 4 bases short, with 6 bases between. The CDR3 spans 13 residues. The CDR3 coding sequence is TGTGCCACCAGCAGAGATCGAGGAGAGACCCAGTACTTC. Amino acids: CATSRDRGETQYF.

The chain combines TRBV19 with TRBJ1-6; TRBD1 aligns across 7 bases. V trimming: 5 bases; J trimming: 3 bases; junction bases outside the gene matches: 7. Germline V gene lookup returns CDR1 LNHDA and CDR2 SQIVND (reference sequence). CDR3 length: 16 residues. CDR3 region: CASSPRQGHYNSPLHF. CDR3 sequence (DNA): TGTGCCAGTAGTCCGCGACAGGGCCACTATAATTCACCCCTCCACTTT.

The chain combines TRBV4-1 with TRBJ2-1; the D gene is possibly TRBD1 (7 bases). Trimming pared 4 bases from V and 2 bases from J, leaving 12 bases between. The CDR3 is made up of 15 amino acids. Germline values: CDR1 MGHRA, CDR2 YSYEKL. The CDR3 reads CASSPPGGPYNEQFF. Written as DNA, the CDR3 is TGCGCCAGCAGCCCCCCAGGGGGGCCCTACAATGAGCAGTTCTTC.

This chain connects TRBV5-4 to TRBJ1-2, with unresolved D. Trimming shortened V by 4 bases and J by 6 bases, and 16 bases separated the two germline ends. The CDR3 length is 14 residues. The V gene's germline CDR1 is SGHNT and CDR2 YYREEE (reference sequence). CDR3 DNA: TGTGCCAGCAGCGAGCCCCGGGGTGTAGATGGCTACACCTTC. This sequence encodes CASSEPRGVDGYTF.

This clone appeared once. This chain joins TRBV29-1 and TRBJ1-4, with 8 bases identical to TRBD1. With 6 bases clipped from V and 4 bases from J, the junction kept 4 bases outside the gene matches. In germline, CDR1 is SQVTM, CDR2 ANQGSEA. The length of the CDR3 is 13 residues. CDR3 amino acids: CSVRGQGNEKLFF. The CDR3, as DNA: TGCAGCGTCCGAGGACAGGGTAATGAAAAACTGTTTTTT.

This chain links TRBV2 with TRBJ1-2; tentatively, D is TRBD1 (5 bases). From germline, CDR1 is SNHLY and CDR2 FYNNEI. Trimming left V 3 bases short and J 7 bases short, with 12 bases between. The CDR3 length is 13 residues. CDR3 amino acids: CASSDSGEGGYTF. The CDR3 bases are TGTGCCAGCAGTGATTCGGGGGAGGGTGGCTACACCTTC.